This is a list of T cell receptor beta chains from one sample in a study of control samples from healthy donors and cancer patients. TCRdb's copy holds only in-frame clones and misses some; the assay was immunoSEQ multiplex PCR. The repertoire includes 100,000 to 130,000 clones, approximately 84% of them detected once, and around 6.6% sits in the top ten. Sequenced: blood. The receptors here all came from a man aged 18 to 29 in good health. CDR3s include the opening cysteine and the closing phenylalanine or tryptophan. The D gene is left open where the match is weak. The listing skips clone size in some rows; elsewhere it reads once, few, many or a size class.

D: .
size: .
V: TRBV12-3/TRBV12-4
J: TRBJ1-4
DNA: TGTGCCAGCAGTTTGGCCCGAGAAAAACTGTTTTTT
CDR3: CASSLAREKLFF

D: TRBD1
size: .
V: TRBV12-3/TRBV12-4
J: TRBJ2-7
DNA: TGTGCCAGCGAAACAGGGGGCGGATTGCAGTACTTC
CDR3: CASETGGGLQYF

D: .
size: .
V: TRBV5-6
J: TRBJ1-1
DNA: TGTGCCAGCAGCTCAAGTGGACAGATGAACACTGAAGCTTTCTTT
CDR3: CASSSSGQMNTEAFF

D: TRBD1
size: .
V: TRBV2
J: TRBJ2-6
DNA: TGTGCCAGCAGTTGGGGACAGGGGAAAAGAGACTCTGGGGCCAACGTCCTGACTTTC
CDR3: CASSWGQGKRDSGANVLTF

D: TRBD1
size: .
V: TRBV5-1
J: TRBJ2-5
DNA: TGCGCCAGCAGCTTGGGGACAGGGGGAGGAGAGACCCAGTACTTC
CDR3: CASSLGTGGGETQYF

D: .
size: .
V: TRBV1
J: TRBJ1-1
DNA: TGCACCAGCGACCAGCGGGGGGCCGGCACTGAAGCTTTCTTT
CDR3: CTSDQRGAGTEAFF

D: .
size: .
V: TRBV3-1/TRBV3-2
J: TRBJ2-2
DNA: TGTGCCAGCAGATCATCGACAGACCGAACGAACACCGGGGAGCTGTTTTTT
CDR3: CASRSSTDRTNTGELFF

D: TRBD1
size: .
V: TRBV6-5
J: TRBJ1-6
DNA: TGTGCCAGCAGTTACTCTGGGGACAGGAGGAATTCACCCCTCCACTTT
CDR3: CASSYSGDRRNSPLHF

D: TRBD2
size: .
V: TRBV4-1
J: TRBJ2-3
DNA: TGCGCCAGCAGCCCCGGAGGAGCTAGCGGGGGTAGCACAGATACGCAGTATTTT
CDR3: CASSPGGASGGSTDTQYF

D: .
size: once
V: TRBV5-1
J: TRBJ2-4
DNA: TGCGCCAGCAGCTTGGGGCCGGACTTGGCCAAAAACATTCAGTACTTC
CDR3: CASSLGPDLAKNIQYF

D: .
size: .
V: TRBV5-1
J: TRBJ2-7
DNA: TGCGCCAGCAGCTTAGTCCGTCGGGCGGGGAGCTCCTACGAGCAGTACTTC
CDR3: CASSLVRRAGSSYEQYF

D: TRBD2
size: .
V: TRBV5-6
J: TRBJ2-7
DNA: TGTGCCAGCAGCCGAGCGGGGGGAACTCACTACGAGCAGTACTTC
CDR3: CASSRAGGTHYEQYF

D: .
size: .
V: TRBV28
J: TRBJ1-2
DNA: TGTGCCAGCAGTTCGTCCTTTGGCTACACCTTC
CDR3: CASSSSFGYTF

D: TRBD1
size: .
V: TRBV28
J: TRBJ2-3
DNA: TGTGCCAGCAGTTCTGGCCAGGGGGCAGATACGCAGTATTTT
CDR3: CASSSGQGADTQYF

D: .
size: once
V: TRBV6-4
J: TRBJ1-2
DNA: TGTGCCAGCAGTTCATGGGAAGGGGGCTATGGCTACACCTTC
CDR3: CASSSWEGGYGYTF

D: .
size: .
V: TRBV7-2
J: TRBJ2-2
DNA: TGTGCCAGCAGCTCAGGTGTCTCGAGGGGCGACGGGGAGCTGTTTTTT
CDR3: CASSSGVSRGDGELFF

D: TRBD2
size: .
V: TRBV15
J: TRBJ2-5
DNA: TGTGCCACCAGCAGAGATGTCGGGGGGGAGACCCAGTACTTC
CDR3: CATSRDVGGETQYF

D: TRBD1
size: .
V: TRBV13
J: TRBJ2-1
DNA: TGTGCCAGCAGACATAACAGGGGGCCCTACAATGAGCAGTTCTTC
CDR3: CASRHNRGPYNEQFF

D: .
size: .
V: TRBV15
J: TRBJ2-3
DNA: TGTGCCACCAGCAGAGGTCTGGCCGGGGGAGGTAGCACAGATACGCAGTATTTT
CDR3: CATSRGLAGGGSTDTQYF

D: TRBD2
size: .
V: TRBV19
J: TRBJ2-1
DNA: TGTGCCAGTACCCGTGGAGCGGGGACCTCCTACAATGAGCAGTTCTTC
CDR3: CASTRGAGTSYNEQFF

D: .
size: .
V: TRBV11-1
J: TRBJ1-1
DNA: TGTGCCAGCAGCGTGGAATGGATGGGGAACACTGAAGCTTTCTTT
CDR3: CASSVEWMGNTEAFF

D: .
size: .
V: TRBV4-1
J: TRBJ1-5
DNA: TGCGCCAGCAGCCAAGTGGGTGGTTGGCCCCAGCATTTT
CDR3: CASSQVGGWPQHF

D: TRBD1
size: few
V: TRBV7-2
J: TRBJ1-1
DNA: TGTGCCAGCAGCTTCGACAGGGGAAACACTGAAGCTTTCTTT
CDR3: CASSFDRGNTEAFF

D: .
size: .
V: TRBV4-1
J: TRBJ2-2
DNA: TGCGCCAGCAGCCCTCTCCTAGAAGCCGGGGAGCTGTTTTTT
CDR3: CASSPLLEAGELFF

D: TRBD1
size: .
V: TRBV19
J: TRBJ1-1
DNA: TGTGCCAGTAGTCTTGGACAGGGGAACACTGAAGCTTTCTTT
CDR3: CASSLGQGNTEAFF

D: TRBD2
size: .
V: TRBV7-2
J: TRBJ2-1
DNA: TGTGCCAGCAGACCAAGAATCGCGGGGGTAACCTACAATGAGCAGTTCTTC
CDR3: CASRPRIAGVTYNEQFF

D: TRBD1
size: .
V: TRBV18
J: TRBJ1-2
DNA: TGTGCCAGCTCACCCACAGGGGCCGGCTACACCTTC
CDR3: CASSPTGAGYTF

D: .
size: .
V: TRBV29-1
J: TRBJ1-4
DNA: TGCAGCGTTCCGTCTGGACAGACGAGGGAAAAACTGTTTTTT
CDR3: CSVPSGQTREKLFF

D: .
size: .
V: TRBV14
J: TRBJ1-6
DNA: TGTGCCAGCAGCCAAGGAGGGGTGGGGGGTTCACCCCTCCACTTT
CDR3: CASSQGGVGGSPLHF

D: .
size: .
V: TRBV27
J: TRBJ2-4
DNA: TGTGCCAGCAGTTCGCTCGGGGGTGGAAACATTCAGTACTTC
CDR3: CASSSLGGGNIQYF

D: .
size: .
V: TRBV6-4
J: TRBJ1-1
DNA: TGTGCCAGCAGTGTAGAAACGAACACTGAAGCTTTCTTT
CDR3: CASSVETNTEAFF